This T cell receptor (beta chain) was obtained from a study of control samples from healthy donors and cancer patients. The assay was immunoSEQ multiplex PCR, and TCRdb's table has in-frame clones only and misses some. The repertoire has about 98,000 clones, 75% to 85% of them found once; the top ten carry approximately 10%. Germline CDR1 is MNHEY and CDR2 is SVGEGT. Trimming left V 0 bases short and J 3 bases short, with 11 bases between. The length of the CDR3 is 15 residues. This TCR was sampled from a woman in her twenties or thirties in good health. The V call is TRBV6-2 or TRBV6-3, the J call TRBJ1-2; D possibly corresponds to TRBD1 (5 bases). The sample consisted of blood. The CDR3: CASSYSRDRYYGYTF. DNA for the CDR3: TGTGCCAGCAGTTACTCGAGGGACCGCTACTATGGCTACACCTTC.